This T cell receptor beta chain was recorded in a study of cytomegalovirus exposure and HLA in healthy donors. The study, taken as a whole, reports: About 87% or about 30% of the time was how often most TCR beta V segments were productive, according to an earlier analysis.

Remarks on this clone: Its antigen is undetermined.

It was with 60 Vbeta and 13 Jbeta primers that the PCR ran. Method: immunoSEQ multiplex PCR; TCRdb's copy keeps in-frame clones and lacks some. The data contain under 200,000 clones, approximately 78% of them singletons. Germline lookup yields CDR1 PRHDT and CDR2 FYEKMQ (reference sequence). With 5 bases clipped from V and 6 bases from J, the junction kept 4 bases outside the gene matches. The CDR3 sequence is 14 residues long. The TCR comes from a woman under 30 in good health and CMV-seronegative. The sample consisted of PBMCs. This chain joins TRBV13 and TRBJ1-4; 9 positions match TRBD1. The CDR3 here is CASSDRDRDEKLFF. The CDR3, as DNA: TGTGCCAGCAGCGACCGGGACAGGGATGAAAAACTGTTTTTT.